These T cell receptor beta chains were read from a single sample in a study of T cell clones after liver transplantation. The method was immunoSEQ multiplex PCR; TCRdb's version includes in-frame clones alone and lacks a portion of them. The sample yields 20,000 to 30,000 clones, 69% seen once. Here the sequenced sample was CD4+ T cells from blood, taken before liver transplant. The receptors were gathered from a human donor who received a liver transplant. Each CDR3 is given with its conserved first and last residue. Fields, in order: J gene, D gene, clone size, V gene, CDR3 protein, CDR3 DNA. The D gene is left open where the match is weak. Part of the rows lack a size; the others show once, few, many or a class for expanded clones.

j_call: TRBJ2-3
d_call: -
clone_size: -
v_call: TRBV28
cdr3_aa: CASSLPLSGFPPYF
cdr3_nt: TGTGCCAGCAGTTTACCCTTAAGCGGGTTTCCCCCGTATTTT

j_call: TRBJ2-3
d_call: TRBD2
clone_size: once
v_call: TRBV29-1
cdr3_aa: CSVVGGGAVDTQYF
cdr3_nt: TGCAGCGTTGTCGGCGGGGGGGCAGTGGATACGCAGTATTTT

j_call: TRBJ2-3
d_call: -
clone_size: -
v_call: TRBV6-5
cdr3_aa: CASSEGGSTDTQYF
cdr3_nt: TGTGCCAGCAGTGAAGGGGGTAGCACAGATACGCAGTATTTT

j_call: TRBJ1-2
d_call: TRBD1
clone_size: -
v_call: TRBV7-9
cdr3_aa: CASSREQGYGYTF
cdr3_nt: TGTGCCAGCAGCCGAGAACAGGGGTATGGCTACACCTTC

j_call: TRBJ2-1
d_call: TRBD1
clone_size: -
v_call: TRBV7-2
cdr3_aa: CASSRPGTGESEQFF
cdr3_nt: TGTGCCAGCAGCCGTCCCGGGACAGGGGAATCAGAGCAGTTCTTC

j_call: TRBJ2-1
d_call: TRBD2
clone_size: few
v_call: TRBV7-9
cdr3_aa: CASSKGLAEPNEQFF
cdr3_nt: TGTGCCAGCAGCAAGGGACTAGCGGAACCCAATGAGCAGTTCTTC

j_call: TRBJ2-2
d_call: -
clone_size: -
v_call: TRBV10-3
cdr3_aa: CAISEGVARGNTGELFF
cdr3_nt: TGTGCCATCAGTGAGGGGGTAGCAAGAGGGAACACCGGGGAGCTGTTTTTT

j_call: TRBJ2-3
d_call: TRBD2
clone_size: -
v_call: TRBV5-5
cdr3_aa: CASSLGGSGGTDTQYF
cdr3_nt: TGTGCCAGCAGCTTGGGCGGGAGTGGGGGCACAGATACGCAGTATTTT

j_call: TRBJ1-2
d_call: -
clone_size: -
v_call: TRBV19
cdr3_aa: CASSGLVKGYGYTF
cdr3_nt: TGTGCCAGTAGTGGTCTCGTCAAGGGCTATGGCTACACCTTC

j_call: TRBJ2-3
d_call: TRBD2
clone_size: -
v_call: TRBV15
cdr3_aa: CATGARRGGNTDTQYF
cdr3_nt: TGTGCCACCGGAGCGCGTCGCGGGGGTAACACAGATACGCAGTATTTT

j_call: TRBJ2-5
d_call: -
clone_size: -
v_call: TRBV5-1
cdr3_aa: CASSLDGRPQETQYF
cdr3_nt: TGCGCCAGCAGCTTGGACGGCAGGCCCCAAGAGACCCAGTACTTC

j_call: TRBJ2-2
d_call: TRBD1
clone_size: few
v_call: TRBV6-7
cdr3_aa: CASSCLWDRGPANTGELFF
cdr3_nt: TGTGCCAGCAGTTGTCTCTGGGACAGGGGGCCCGCGAACACCGGGGAGCTGTTTTTT

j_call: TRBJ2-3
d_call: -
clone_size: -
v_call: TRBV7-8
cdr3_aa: CASSLARMGLAPPRMDTQYF
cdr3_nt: TGTGCCAGCAGCTTAGCGAGGATGGGGCTAGCGCCGCCCCGCATGGATACGCAGTATTTT

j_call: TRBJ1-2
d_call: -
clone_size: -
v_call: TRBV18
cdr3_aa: CASAETGEERGYTF
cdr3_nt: TGTGCCAGCGCTGAGACAGGCGAAGAGAGGGGCTACACCTTC

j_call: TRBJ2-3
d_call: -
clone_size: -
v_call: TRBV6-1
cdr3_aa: CASSDGVTDTQYF
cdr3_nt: TGTGCCAGCAGTGACGGGGTCACAGATACGCAGTATTTT

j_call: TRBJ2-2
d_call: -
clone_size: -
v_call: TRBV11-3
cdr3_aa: CASSSRGGELFF
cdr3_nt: TGTGCCAGCAGCTCGAGGGGCGGGGAGCTGTTTTTT

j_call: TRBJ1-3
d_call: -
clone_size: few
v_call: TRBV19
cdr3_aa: CASSMPPGTGNTIYF
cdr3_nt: TGTGCCAGTAGTATGCCCCCCGGAACTGGAAACACCATATATTTT

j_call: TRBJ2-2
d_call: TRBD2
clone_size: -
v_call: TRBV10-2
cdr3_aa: CASKKREGPSGGELFF
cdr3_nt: TGCGCCAGCAAAAAGCGGGAGGGCCCCAGTGGAGGGGAGCTGTTTTTT

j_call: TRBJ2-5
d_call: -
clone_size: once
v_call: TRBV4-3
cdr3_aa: CASSQDLRETQYF
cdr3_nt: TGCGCCAGCAGCCAAGATTTGAGAGAGACCCAGTACTTC

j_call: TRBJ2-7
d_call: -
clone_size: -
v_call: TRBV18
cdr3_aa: CASSRGAQSYEQYF
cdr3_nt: TGTGCCAGCTCCCGGGGAGCACAGAGCTACGAGCAGTACTTC

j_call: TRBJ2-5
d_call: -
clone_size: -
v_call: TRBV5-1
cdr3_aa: CASSLSGVEETQYF
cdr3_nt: TGCGCCAGCAGCTTGAGCGGAGTTGAGGAGACCCAGTACTTC

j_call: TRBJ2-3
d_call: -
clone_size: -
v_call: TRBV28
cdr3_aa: CASSLAPLQGYTDTQYF
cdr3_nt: TGTGCCAGCAGTTTAGCCCCTCTACAGGGATACACAGATACGCAGTATTTT

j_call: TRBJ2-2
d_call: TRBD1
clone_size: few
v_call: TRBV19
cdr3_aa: CASSPTHRGTGELFF
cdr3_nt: TGTGCCAGTAGTCCCACCCACAGGGGTACCGGGGAGCTGTTTTTT

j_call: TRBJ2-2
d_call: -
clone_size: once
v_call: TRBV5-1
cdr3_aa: CASSLRGLNTGELFF
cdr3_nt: TGCGCCAGCAGCTTGCGGGGACTGAACACCGGGGAGCTGTTTTTT

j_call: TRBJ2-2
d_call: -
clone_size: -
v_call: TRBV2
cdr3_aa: CASKAGTQMGTGELFF
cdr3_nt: TGTGCCAGCAAGGCAGGAACTCAGATGGGCACCGGGGAGCTGTTTTTT

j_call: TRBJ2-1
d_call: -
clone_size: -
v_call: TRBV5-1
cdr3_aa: CASSLAPTNEQFF
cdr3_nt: TGCGCCAGCAGCTTGGCCCCGACTAACGAGCAGTTCTTC

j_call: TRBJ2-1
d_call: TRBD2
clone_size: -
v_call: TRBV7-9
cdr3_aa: CASRRGEGEQFF
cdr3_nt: TGTGCCAGCAGACGAGGGGAGGGTGAGCAGTTCTTC

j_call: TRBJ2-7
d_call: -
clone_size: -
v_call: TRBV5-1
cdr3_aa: CASSPRSDGEQYF
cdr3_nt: TGCGCCAGCAGCCCTCGCTCGGACGGAGAGCAGTACTTC